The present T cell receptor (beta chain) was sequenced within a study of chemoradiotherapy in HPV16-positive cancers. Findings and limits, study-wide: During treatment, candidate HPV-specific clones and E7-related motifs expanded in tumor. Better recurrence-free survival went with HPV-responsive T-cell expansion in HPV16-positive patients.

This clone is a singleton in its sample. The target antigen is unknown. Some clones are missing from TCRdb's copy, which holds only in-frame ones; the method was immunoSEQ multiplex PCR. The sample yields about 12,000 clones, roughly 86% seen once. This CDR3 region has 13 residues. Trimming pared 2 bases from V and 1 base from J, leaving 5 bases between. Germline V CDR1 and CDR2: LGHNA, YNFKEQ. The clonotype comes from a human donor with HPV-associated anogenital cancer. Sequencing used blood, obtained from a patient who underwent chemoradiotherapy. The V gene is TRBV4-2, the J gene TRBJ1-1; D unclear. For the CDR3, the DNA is TGTGCCAGCAGCCAAATCAGGAACACTGAAGCTTTCTTT. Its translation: CASSQIRNTEAFF.